The 11 T cell receptor delta chains below come from one sample, sequenced in a study of human gamma delta and Vdelta1 T cells. TCRdb re-called the PCR reads with CATT. The repertoire holds roughly 640 delta-chain clones, with 19% as singletons. The source material was Vdelta1 gamma-delta T cells from blood. The receptors here all came from a human donor in good health.

In this sample, this clone turned up a few times. This sequence is one base from a far larger clone and is likely a read error. The V and J genes are TRDV1 and TRDJ1, with D perhaps TRDD3 (7 bases). The CDR3 is made up of 21 amino acids. Germline-derived CDR1 and CDR2 are TSWWSYY and QGS. V was clipped by 0 bases and J by 4 bases, with 30 bases between them. This chain's CDR3 is CALGELGPSHAPGGAIDKLIF. In nucleotides, the CDR3 is TGTGCTCTTGGGGAACTAGGGCCTTCCCACGCACCTGGGGGTGCCATCGATAAACTCATCTTT.

This clone is large within its sample. A read error likely explains this, since a far larger clone differs by one base. The rearrangement links TRDV1 to TRDJ1; 9 bases map to TRDD3. CDR1 and CDR2 from the germline V gene are TSWWSYY and QGS. Trimming removed 3 bases from V and 3 bases from J; junction bases left unmatched: 32. This CDR3 comprises 24 residues. The CDR3 region is CALGESLPLPGYWGTYSYADKLIF. CDR3 DNA sequence: TGTGCTCTTGGGGAGTCCCTCCCTCTTCCGGGCTACTGGGGGACTTACTCTTACGCCGATAAACTCATCTTT.

This clone has just a few counts. The protein TCRdb lists belongs to a much larger clone and differs from this DNA's translation at residue 6, which points to a read error; the protein shown is made from the DNA. The sample contains more than one DNA sequence encoding this CDR3. The chain links TRDV2 to TRDJ3; 7 bases fit TRDD3. Looked up from germline, CDR1 is GEAIGNYY and CDR2 is EKD. The CDR3 runs to 20 residues. The CDR3 DNA follows: TGCGCCTGTGACACTCAATACTATACGGGGGATCTCTGGGACACCCGACAGATGTTTTTC. Residues: CACDTQYYTGDLWDTRQMFF.

Turning to this clone: It differs at one base from a far larger clone, so likely a read error. The chain recombines TRDV1 with TRDJ1, with 9 nucleotides matching TRDD3. This CDR3 is 21 amino acids long. J lost 0 bases, V lost 2 bases, and 19 bases had no gene match. The germline V gene has CDR1 TSWWSYY and CDR2 QGS. This chain's CDR3 is CALGEASLRTWGIWDTDKLIF. Here the CDR3 DNA reads TGTGCTCTTGGGGAAGCCTCCCTCCGGACGTGGGGGATATGGGACACCGATAAACTCATCTTT.

Comment on this clone: TCRdb's listed protein matches a much larger clone and diverges from this DNA's translation at residue 19, likely through a read error; the protein shown comes from the DNA. This sample includes further DNA sequences coding for the same CDR3. The V and J genes are TRDV1 and TRDJ1; 7 nucleotides line up with TRDD2. CDR3 size: 23 residues. CDR1 is TSWWSYY, CDR2 QGS, per germline. CDR3 nucleotide sequence: TGTGCTCTTGGGGTCTTTACCTTCCTTCCGACATCTATTTACTTAGGGGTCACCAATAAACTCATCTTT. Encoded protein: CALGVFTFLPTSIYLGVTNKLIF.

The sample holds many counts of this clone. Being one base from a much bigger clone, this may be a read error. This chain connects TRDV2 to TRDJ3; 7 positions agree with TRDD3. The CDR3 sequence is 20 residues long. Germline CDR1 reads GEAIGNYY; CDR2 reads EKD. The CDR3 here is CACATHYYTGDPWDTRQMFF. The CDR3 DNA reads as TGCGCCTGTGCCACTCACTACTATACGGGGGATCCCTGGGACACCCGACAGATGTTTTTC.

This clone qualifies as medium-sized. A single base is all that separates this from a far larger clone, so a read error is likely. The chain employs TRDV1 and TRDJ1; perhaps TRDD3 as D (6 bases). CDR3 length: 14 amino acids. Germline values: CDR1 TSWWSYY, CDR2 QGS. The chain's CDR3 is CAPGELLVPLKLIF. In DNA, the CDR3 is TGTGCTCCTGGGGAACTTCTCGTCCCCTTAAAACTCATCTTT.

This clone has ten or more counts. Only one base separates this from a far larger clonotype, so it likely reflects a read error. The sample contains more than one DNA sequence encoding this CDR3. The chain carries TRDV1 and TRDJ1; 10 bases align to TRDD3. CDR1 is TSWWSYY, CDR2 QGS, per germline. The CDR3 has 25 residues. The CDR3 is CALGELVFVGAARTGGLYYTDKLIF. The DNA for the CDR3 is TGTGCTCTCGGGGAACTAGTCTTCGTCGGAGCGGCCCGTACTGGGGGATTGTACTACACCGATAAACTCATCTTT.

With regard to this clone: The junction does not match germline at one end; this may be a read error. Other DNA variants within this sample encode the same CDR3. The chain carries TRDV1 and TRDJ1, with 9 bases matching TRDD3. This CDR3 spans 21 amino acids. The V gene's germline CDR1 is TSWWSYY and CDR2 QGS. The CDR3 region has the DNA TGTGCACTTGGGGAATCCTCCCTGCGGACGTGGGGGATATGGGACACCGATAAACTCATCTTT. Amino acid sequence: CALGESSLRTWGIWDTDKLIF.

This clone is judged medium-sized. A far larger clone is only one base removed, so a read error is likely. V and J are TRDV1 and TRDJ1; D gene ambiguous. Germline V gene data show CDR1 as TSWWSYY and CDR2 as QGS. The CDR3 loop spans 14 amino acids. In DNA form, the CDR3 reads TGTGCTCTTGGGGAACTTCTCGTCCCCTTAAAACCCATCTTT. This gives the protein CALGELLVPLKPIF.

Worth noting for this clone: Since a far larger clone is one base different, this is likely a read error. The identical CDR3 is also encoded by other nucleotide sequences in the sample. This chain joins TRDV1 and TRDJ1, with 11 bases fitting TRDD3. From germline, CDR1 is TSWWSYY and CDR2 QGS. The length of the CDR3 is 23 residues. The DNA of the CDR3 is TGTGCACTTGGGGACGCGGGTCATCCTACCGTTGGGGGATACGCCGTTGTGACCGATAAACTCATCTTT. This codes for CALGDAGHPTVGGYAVVTDKLIF.